This T cell receptor beta chain was obtained from a study of response to subunit inactivated influenza vaccine. TCRdb called the RT-PCR reads again in MiXCR, with one record for every CDR3 protein. Of under 850,000 distinct CDR3 sequences in the sample, approximately 18% were seen once. CDR1 is PRHDT and CDR2 is FYEKMQ in the germline V gene (reference sequence). The V end was cut by 1 base, the J end by 8 bases, with 19 bases between. The CDR3 has 16 amino acids. This clonotype appeared many times. The sequence was obtained from a man aged 45-65 years who received an inactivated influenza vaccine. The sequences come from PBMCs from blood, collected less than 6 days after vaccination. The chain combines TRBV13 with TRBJ2-3, with D possibly being TRBD1 or TRBD2 (5 bases each). DNA of the CDR3: TGTGCCAGCAGCTTAGAGAGGGGCCGACCTGCAGGTACGCAGTATTTT. It translates to CASSLERGRPAGTQYF.